The rows below give T cell receptor beta chains drawn from one sample of a study of shared clonotypes between healthy human individuals. TCRdb's copy holds only in-frame clones and misses some; the assay was immunoSEQ multiplex PCR. Counted here are some 2 million clones, roughly 94% occurring once; the ten biggest clones make up under 0.15%. Sequences were obtained from naive CD4+ T cells sorted from blood. These receptor sequences come from a man younger than 35 in good health. The CDR3 runs from the conserved cysteine through the conserved F or W. The order of the fields is D gene, V gene, clone size, J gene, CDR3 protein, CDR3 DNA. D genes are given only for firm matches. Size tells how often a clone was seen (once, few, many) or the class of an expanded clone, and some rows leave it out.

D: TRBD1
V: TRBV6-1
size: .
J: TRBJ1-2
CDR3: CASTSERDSLYGYTF
DNA: TGTGCCAGCACCTCAGAACGGGACAGTCTCTATGGCTACACCTTC

D: .
V: TRBV18
size: .
J: TRBJ2-2
CDR3: CASSPQHETGELFF
DNA: TGTGCCAGCTCCCCACAACATGAAACCGGGGAGCTGTTTTTT

D: .
V: TRBV5-1
size: .
J: TRBJ2-6
CDR3: CASSSGSVSGANVLTF
DNA: TGCGCCAGCAGCTCGGGGTCCGTCTCTGGGGCCAACGTCCTGACTTTC

D: .
V: TRBV30
size: once
J: TRBJ2-2
CDR3: CAWRGDNTGELFF
DNA: TGTGCCTGGAGGGGAGATAACACCGGGGAGCTGTTTTTT

D: TRBD2
V: TRBV5-4
size: .
J: TRBJ2-1
CDR3: CASSLGTSGSGPEQFF
DNA: TGTGCCAGCAGCCTAGGGACTAGCGGGAGTGGGCCTGAGCAGTTCTTC

D: TRBD2
V: TRBV30
size: .
J: TRBJ2-3
CDR3: CANRLAGATDTQYF
DNA: TGTGCCAACCGACTAGCGGGAGCTACAGATACGCAGTATTTT

D: TRBD1
V: TRBV27
size: once
J: TRBJ1-5
CDR3: CASRSPGTGVEPQHF
DNA: TGTGCCAGCAGGAGTCCCGGGACAGGGGTTGAGCCCCAGCATTTT

D: .
V: TRBV30
size: .
J: TRBJ1-1
CDR3: CAWSVSLIGPGNTEAFF
DNA: TGTGCCTGGAGTGTGTCCCTTATAGGGCCGGGGAACACTGAAGCTTTCTTT

D: .
V: TRBV10-1
size: .
J: TRBJ1-3
CDR3: CARDHHSGNTIYF
DNA: TGCGCCAGGGATCACCACTCTGGAAACACCATATATTTT

D: .
V: TRBV19
size: .
J: TRBJ1-5
CDR3: CASTIVSVGNQPQHF
DNA: TGTGCCAGTACCATCGTATCCGTGGGCAATCAGCCCCAGCATTTT

D: .
V: TRBV10-1
size: .
J: TRBJ2-5
CDR3: CASKFQETQYF
DNA: TGCGCCAGCAAGTTCCAAGAGACCCAGTACTTC

D: .
V: TRBV2
size: .
J: TRBJ2-3
CDR3: CASSEGGGTDTQYF
DNA: TGTGCCAGCAGTGAAGGGGGTGGCACAGATACGCAGTATTTT

D: .
V: TRBV7-2
size: .
J: TRBJ2-3
CDR3: CASSLVREDTQYF
DNA: TGTGCCAGCAGCTTAGTAAGGGAAGATACGCAGTATTTT

D: .
V: TRBV11-2
size: .
J: TRBJ2-3
CDR3: CASSPGPSGPDTQYF
DNA: TGTGCCAGCAGCCCGGGACCATCTGGGCCAGATACGCAGTATTTT

D: .
V: TRBV7-3
size: .
J: TRBJ1-2
CDR3: CASSPYHSAQGCKCYGYTF
DNA: TGTGCCAGCAGCCCCTATCACTCCGCCCAGGGTTGTAAATGCTATGGCTACACCTTC

D: .
V: TRBV6-1
size: once
J: TRBJ2-4
CDR3: CASSTRGLGENIQYF
DNA: TGTGCCAGCAGTACCCGAGGCTTAGGAGAAAACATTCAGTACTTC

D: .
V: TRBV11-2
size: .
J: TRBJ2-7
CDR3: CASSRDPAAYEQYF
DNA: TGTGCCAGCAGCCGAGACCCCGCCGCCTACGAGCAGTACTTC

D: .
V: TRBV19
size: once
J: TRBJ2-2
CDR3: CASRRLTGELFF
DNA: TGTGCCAGCCGCAGGTTAACCGGGGAGCTGTTTTTT

D: .
V: TRBV27
size: .
J: TRBJ1-4
CDR3: CASGYRVREKLFF
DNA: TGTGCCAGCGGATACAGGGTTCGGGAAAAACTGTTTTTT

D: .
V: TRBV9
size: .
J: TRBJ2-5
CDR3: CASSVEGFQETQYF
DNA: TGTGCCAGCAGCGTAGAGGGTTTCCAAGAGACCCAGTACTTC

D: .
V: TRBV6-6
size: once
J: TRBJ2-5
CDR3: CASSYSLASSETQYF
DNA: TGTGCCAGCAGTTACTCGTTGGCTAGCAGCGAGACCCAGTACTTC

D: TRBD1
V: TRBV18
size: .
J: TRBJ2-2
CDR3: CASSRRTGDNTGELFF
DNA: TGTGCCAGCTCAAGACGGACAGGGGACAACACCGGGGAGCTGTTTTTT

D: .
V: TRBV2
size: .
J: TRBJ2-5
CDR3: CASSGVVETQYF
DNA: TGTGCCAGCAGTGGGGTTGTGGAGACCCAGTACTTC

D: .
V: TRBV9
size: .
J: TRBJ1-6
CDR3: CASTRILIGGVDAPLHF
DNA: TGTGCCAGCACCCGGATCCTAATTGGGGGAGTGGACGCACCCCTCCACTTT

D: .
V: TRBV18
size: .
J: TRBJ2-7
CDR3: CASSPPARGGHEQYF
DNA: TGTGCCAGCTCACCACCCGCCAGGGGCGGCCACGAGCAGTACTTC

D: TRBD2
V: TRBV5-4
size: .
J: TRBJ2-3
CDR3: CASSPTTSVDTQYF
DNA: TGTGCCAGCAGCCCCACCACTAGCGTAGATACGCAGTATTTT

D: .
V: TRBV28
size: .
J: TRBJ1-5
CDR3: CASSLPGLPRGQPQHF
DNA: TGTGCCAGCAGCCTACCTGGACTCCCGAGAGGTCAGCCCCAGCATTTT

D: TRBD1
V: TRBV30
size: .
J: TRBJ1-2
CDR3: CAWRGDRGANYGYTF
DNA: TGTGCCTGGAGGGGGGACAGGGGAGCTAACTATGGCTACACCTTC

D: .
V: TRBV7-2
size: .
J: TRBJ2-7
CDR3: CASSLADSYEQYF
DNA: TGTGCCAGCAGCTTAGCGGATTCCTACGAGCAGTACTTC

D: .
V: TRBV2
size: .
J: TRBJ2-2
CDR3: CASSARGHSTGELFF
DNA: TGTGCCAGCAGTGCAAGAGGACATTCAACCGGGGAGCTGTTTTTT

D: .
V: TRBV27
size: .
J: TRBJ1-2
CDR3: CASSFSRGYGYTF
DNA: TGTGCCAGCAGTTTCAGCAGGGGATATGGCTACACCTTC

D: TRBD1
V: TRBV9
size: .
J: TRBJ1-2
CDR3: CASSVVPGQGYGYTF
DNA: TGTGCCAGCAGCGTAGTTCCGGGACAGGGGTATGGCTACACCTTC

D: .
V: TRBV6-1
size: .
J: TRBJ1-1
CDR3: CASSWGARNTEAFF
DNA: TGTGCCAGCAGCTGGGGGGCTCGGAACACTGAAGCTTTCTTT

D: .
V: TRBV4-1
size: .
J: TRBJ1-1
CDR3: CASSHPPGGYQNTEAFF
DNA: TGCGCCAGCAGCCACCCCCCGGGAGGATACCAGAACACTGAAGCTTTCTTT

D: .
V: TRBV5-6
size: .
J: TRBJ1-1
CDR3: CASSLTVYTEAFF
DNA: TGTGCCAGCAGCTTGACAGTCTACACTGAAGCTTTCTTT

D: TRBD1
V: TRBV7-8
size: .
J: TRBJ1-6
CDR3: CASSSGQAVGSPLHF
DNA: TGTGCCAGCAGCTCGGGACAGGCCGTGGGATCACCCCTCCACTTT

D: .
V: TRBV27
size: .
J: TRBJ1-5
CDR3: CASSLEASGQPQHF
DNA: TGTGCCAGCAGTTTGGAAGCCTCGGGTCAGCCCCAGCATTTT

D: .
V: TRBV6-6
size: .
J: TRBJ1-3
CDR3: CASSSTSNSGNTIYF
DNA: TGTGCCAGCAGCTCGACATCTAACTCTGGAAACACCATATATTTT

D: .
V: TRBV7-2
size: once
J: TRBJ2-3
CDR3: CASSPGPGFGATDTQYF
DNA: TGTGCCAGCAGCCCCGGGCCGGGGTTCGGGGCCACAGATACGCAGTATTTT

D: .
V: TRBV9
size: .
J: TRBJ1-3
CDR3: CASSRSTASGNTIYF
DNA: TGTGCCAGCAGCCGCTCGACTGCCTCTGGAAACACCATATATTTT

D: .
V: TRBV29-1
size: .
J: TRBJ1-2
CDR3: CSGEQGVDYGYTF
DNA: TGCAGCGGCGAACAGGGCGTGGACTATGGCTACACCTTC

D: .
V: TRBV2
size: .
J: TRBJ1-1
CDR3: CATGARDNTEAFF
DNA: TGTGCCACCGGAGCTAGGGATAACACTGAAGCTTTCTTT

D: .
V: TRBV28
size: .
J: TRBJ1-2
CDR3: CASSLPGGNYGYTF
DNA: TGTGCCAGCAGTTTACCGGGAGGCAACTATGGCTACACCTTC

D: .
V: TRBV18
size: .
J: TRBJ1-1
CDR3: CASSPPGVPGHKNTEAFF
DNA: TGTGCCAGCTCACCACCGGGGGTCCCGGGACATAAGAACACTGAAGCTTTCTTT

D: .
V: TRBV28
size: .
J: TRBJ1-3
CDR3: CASSLTRGSGNTIYF
DNA: TGTGCCAGCAGTCTAACCAGAGGATCCGGAAACACCATATATTTT

D: .
V: TRBV11-2
size: .
J: TRBJ2-7
CDR3: CASSLGFEQYF
DNA: TGTGCCAGCAGCTTAGGATTCGAGCAGTACTTC

D: TRBD1
V: TRBV6-1
size: .
J: TRBJ1-5
CDR3: CASSPDRGLGQPQHF
DNA: TGTGCCAGCAGTCCGGACAGGGGGCTTGGTCAGCCCCAGCATTTT

D: TRBD1
V: TRBV7-2
size: .
J: TRBJ1-2
CDR3: CASSPSGTAYGYTF
DNA: TGTGCCAGCAGCCCCTCCGGGACAGCTTATGGCTACACCTTC

D: .
V: TRBV6-1
size: .
J: TRBJ1-2
CDR3: CASSERDTLTPWF
DNA: TGTGCCAGCAGTGAGAGGGACACACTAACCCCTTGGTTC

D: TRBD1
V: TRBV7-3
size: .
J: TRBJ2-1
CDR3: CASSSTGGMEQFF
DNA: TGTGCCAGCAGCTCTACAGGGGGCATGGAACAGTTCTTC

D: .
V: TRBV7-2
size: .
J: TRBJ2-3
CDR3: CASSLGRDGDTQYF
DNA: TGTGCCAGCAGCTTAGGGAGGGATGGGGATACGCAGTATTTT

D: .
V: TRBV10-2
size: .
J: TRBJ2-1
CDR3: CASSLDNEQFF
DNA: TGCGCCAGCAGTTTAGACAATGAGCAGTTCTTC

D: TRBD2
V: TRBV11-2
size: .
J: TRBJ2-2
CDR3: CASGPAGGRSAGELFF
DNA: TGTGCCAGCGGCCCAGCGGGGGGGCGGTCGGCCGGGGAGCTGTTTTTT

D: TRBD2
V: TRBV11-2
size: once
J: TRBJ2-1
CDR3: CASSPRTGAGVINEQFF
DNA: TGTGCCAGCAGCCCCAGGACGGGAGCGGGAGTCATCAATGAGCAGTTCTTC